This TCR beta chain was captured by sequencing in a study of cytomegalovirus exposure and HLA in healthy donors. Study background: HLA-typed donors contributed 65 million to 95 million unique TCRs, which were held in an early data release.

PCR used 60 Vbeta primers and 13 Jbeta primers. In the original analysis: The count from a later analysis was 70 million to 85 million unique TCR beta chains, some 10 million of them shared. Using immunoSEQ multiplex PCR, the repertoire was profiled, and TCRdb retains in-frame clones only, with some absent. The DNA was the basis for D and trimming; V, J and clone size are from that table. The table records 140,000 to 150,000 clones, over 65% of them present only once. The study, taken as a whole, reports: In a later analysis, HLA-associated beta chains showed higher expansion and lower generation probabilities than comparable chains.

Worth noting for this clone: What it recognizes is unknown.

CDR1 SGHRS and CDR2 YFSETQ come from the germline V gene. The CDR3 is 15 residues long. J lost 7 bases, V lost 0 bases, and 9 bases had no gene match. This sequence originates from a female donor in good health and CMV-seronegative. Source material: PBMCs. V and J are TRBV5-1 and TRBJ2-7; the match to TRBD1 covers 8 bases. CDR3 region: CASSLEAGGRGEQYF. DNA of the CDR3: TGCGCCAGCAGCTTGGAGGCAGGGGGCAGGGGGGAGCAGTACTTC.